This T cell receptor (beta chain) is from a study of cytomegalovirus exposure and HLA in healthy donors. Study outcomes and limitations: Specificity for CMV antigens was confirmed in vitro for three of the CMV-associated chains. In a later analysis, TCR beta V- and J-gene trimming was associated with a missense DCLRE1C variant. A later analysis found TCR association rates differed by HLA locus, highest for DRB1 and lowest for HLA-C. Immune exposure information available was restricted to CMV serostatus.

PCR amplification relied on 60 Vbeta primers (plus 13 Jbeta primers). Assay used: immunoSEQ multiplex PCR; TCRdb lists only in-frame clones, some missing. Here the sample spans some 78,000 clones, 60% to 80% being singletons. As concerns this clone: The antigen is undetermined.

Germline assignment: CDR1 SGHDT and CDR2 YYEEEE. The CDR3 is 17 amino acids. The V segment lost 0 bases and the J segment 4 bases; nucleotides outside the gene matches: 10. The origin of this receptor is a woman aged 45-65 years in good health and CMV-seropositive. The chain links TRBV5-6 to TRBJ2-5, with 9 bases matching TRBD1. Source material: PBMCs. This CDR3 reads CASSLELQGARTETQYF. The CDR3 DNA follows: TGTGCCAGCAGCTTGGAATTACAGGGGGCAAGAACAGAGACCCAGTACTTC.